The 18 T cell receptor beta chains reported below all come from one sample, sequenced in a study of blood T cell repertoires in COVID-19. Sequencing was performed with immunoSEQ multiplex PCR; in TCRdb, only in-frame clones are kept and a portion is missing. The sample yields around 120,000 clones, roughly 80% seen once. Sample: peripheral blood. The origin of the receptors is a man between 25 and 39 years old with acute or convalescent COVID-19.

The chain employs TRBV5-8 and TRBJ1-4; 10 nucleotides line up with TRBD1. Germline loops: CDR1 SGHTS, CDR2 YDEGEE. This CDR3 comprises 14 residues. V gave up 5 bases and J gave up 5 bases; unmatched junction bases: 3. Here the CDR3 DNA reads TGTGCCAGCAGTAAGACAGGGGGCAATGAAAAACTGTTTTTT. Its translation: CASSKTGGNEKLFF. Supplemented by reference TRBV5-8 and TRBJ1-4, the full variable domain reads EAGVTQSPTHLIKTRGQQATLRCSPISGHTSVYWYQQALGLGLQFLLWYDEGEERNRGNFPPRFSGRQFPNYSSELNVNALELEDSALYLCASSKTGGNEKLFFGSGTQLSVL.

The rearrangement uses TRBV5-4 and TRBJ2-5; 7 nucleotides agree with TRBD1. This CDR3 is built from 15 residues. With V trimmed by 3 bases and J by 5 bases, 10 bases remained unmatched. The germline V gene has CDR1 SGHNT and CDR2 YYREEE (reference sequence). The CDR3 DNA follows: TGTGCCAGCAGCTCCTCAGGGGGTGATTGGGAGACCCAGTACTTC. Translation: CASSSSGGDWETQYF.

The chain has TRBV5-5 and TRBJ1-5; D is uncertain. Trimming took off 0 bases at V and 4 bases at J, with 8 bases between the two ends. From germline, CDR1 is SGHKS and CDR2 YYEKEE (reference sequence). The CDR3 runs to 14 residues. The chain's CDR3 is CASSLELQNQPQHF. The CDR3 DNA sequence: TGTGCCAGCAGCTTGGAGTTGCAGAATCAGCCCCAGCATTTT.

V usage is TRBV11-1 and J usage is TRBJ2-1; D unresolved. CDR1 SGHAT and CDR2 FQDESV come from the germline V gene (reference sequence). The CDR3 runs to 16 residues. V was shortened by 1 base and J by 0 bases, with 10 bases between the two germline ends. CDR3: CASSLGRVSSYNEQFF. The CDR3 DNA follows: TGTGCCAGCAGCTTAGGACGGGTTAGCTCCTACAATGAGCAGTTCTTC. Based on the CDR3 plus reference TRBV11-1 and TRBJ2-1, the full variable domain is EAEVAQSPRYKITEKSQAVAFWCDPISGHATLYWYRQILGQGPELLVQFQDESVVDDSQLPKDRFSAERLKGVDSTLKIQPAELGDSAMYLCASSLGRVSSYNEQFFGPGTRLTVL.

This chain uses TRBV28 with TRBJ1-1, with D hard to call. Per the germline V gene, CDR1 is MDHEN and CDR2 is SYDVKM. The ends were cut back, 8 bases at V and 3 bases at J, with 16 bases in the middle. CDR3 size: 14 residues. The DNA for the CDR3 is TGTGCCAGCTCCGAGGGAGGGAAGGACACTGAAGCTTTCTTT. Translated, it gives CASSEGGKDTEAFF.

The V call is TRBV18, the J call TRBJ2-2; weak D call: TRBD1 (7 bases). This CDR3 is 15 amino acids long. Germline CDR1 KGHSH, CDR2 LQKENI. V was clipped by 4 bases and J by 5 bases, with 14 bases between them. This chain's CDR3 is CASSQRQGGTGELFF. For the CDR3, the DNA is TGTGCCAGCTCACAGCGACAGGGAGGTACCGGGGAGCTGTTTTTT.

The genes are TRBV11-2 and TRBJ2-5, with 9 bases matching TRBD2. This CDR3 has 16 residues. The germline gives CDR1 SGHAT, CDR2 FQNNGV. Germline trimming cut 4 bases from V and 5 bases from J; bases unmatched to any gene: 11. The CDR3 coding sequence is TGTGCCAGCAGCTACCGCTGGGGCGGGGGGGCTGAGACCCAGTACTTC. The encoded protein is CASSYRWGGGAETQYF.

This clone occurred a few times. This rearrangement joins TRBV11-2 to TRBJ1-4; 7 bases fit TRBD1. V was pared by 5 bases and J by 8 bases, with 14 bases of the junction left unmatched. This CDR3 region has 16 residues. CDR1 and CDR2 (germline): SGHAT, FQNNGV. The CDR3 DNA is TGTGCCAGCAGCGCCCTCGAGGGGGCGGTGGGGGAAAAACTGTTTTTT. Its translation: CASSALEGAVGEKLFF.

J is TRBJ2-2 and V is TRBV29-1; perhaps TRBD2 as D (7 bases). Germline CDR1 is SQVTM and CDR2 is ANQGSEA. This CDR3 spans 16 amino acids. The CDR3 region has the DNA TGCACCAAAGCGAAAGGGAGGGGGATGGACACCGGGGAGCTGTTTTTT. It specifies CTKAKGRGMDTGELFF.

This chain connects TRBV2 to TRBJ1-2, with a possible D match to TRBD1 (6 bases). This CDR3 is 13 amino acids long. Germline values: CDR1 SNHLY, CDR2 FYNNEI. The ends were cut back, 2 bases at V and 8 bases at J, with 12 bases in the middle. The CDR3 reads CASSERGTGGYTF. CDR3 nucleotide sequence: TGTGCCAGCAGTGAAAGGGGGACGGGCGGCTACACCTTC.

The rearrangement uses TRBV27 and TRBJ2-1; 14 nucleotides agree with TRBD2. CDR3 length: 17 residues. Losses at the gene ends were 4 bases for V and 6 bases for J; bases not matched to a gene: 8. Germline CDR1 and CDR2: MNHEY and SMNVEV (reference sequence). The CDR3 DNA is TGTGCCAGCAGTTCCTTCCTGACTAGCGGGAGGGCCAATGAGCAGTTCTTC. It codes for CASSSFLTSGRANEQFF.

The chain employs TRBV25-1 and TRBJ2-1, with no clear D. This CDR3 has 12 amino acids. Germline CDR1 and CDR2: MGHDK and SYGVNS. The V gene lost 3 bases and the J gene lost 8 bases, with 8 bases spanning the gap. The CDR3 loop reads CASSELRDEQFF. CDR3 coding DNA: TGTGCCAGCAGTGAGCTGCGCGATGAGCAGTTCTTC.

The V gene is TRBV30, the J gene TRBJ1-5; D gene uncertain. Deletions cut 0 bases from V and 1 base from J, with 7 bases between. This CDR3 comprises 14 residues. Germline lookup yields CDR1 GTSNPN and CDR2 SVGIG (reference sequence). The DNA of the CDR3 is TGTGCCTGGAGTGTGGGCACCAGCAATCAGCCCCAGCATTTT. Translation gives CAWSVGTSNQPQHF.

The rearrangement links TRBV10-3 to TRBJ1-2; TRBD1 matches 7 bases. V shed 6 bases, J shed 7 bases, and the junction held 11 bases outside the gene matches. Germline V gene sequence: CDR1 ENHRY, CDR2 SYGVKD. This CDR3 has 14 amino acids. CDR3 region: CAISDRVEVSGYTF. The CDR3 nucleotides are TGTGCCATCAGCGACAGGGTAGAGGTTAGTGGCTACACCTTC.

V and J are TRBV27 and TRBJ2-3, with a weak D call TRBD1 (7 bases). With 7 bases removed from V and 3 bases from J, the gap between germline ends came to 17 bases. CDR3 length: 15 amino acids. The germline V gene encodes CDR1 MNHEY and CDR2 SMNVEV (reference sequence). For the CDR3, the DNA is TGTGCCAGCATGGGGGGCAGGGGGAGAACAGATACGCAGTATTTT. Translation: CASMGGRGRTDTQYF.

The chain has TRBV30 and TRBJ1-5; 7 bases fit TRBD1. Trimming took 3 bases from V and 3 from J; bases not matched to a gene: 5. There are 14 residues in the CDR3. The germline V gene encodes CDR1 GTSNPN and CDR2 SVGIG (reference sequence). CDR3 amino acids: CAWRQTGDNQPQHF. The CDR3 nucleotides are TGTGCCTGGAGGCAAACAGGGGACAATCAGCCCCAGCATTTT.

The CDR3 loop is CASSELTGAETQYF. The CDR3 coding sequence is TGTGCCAGCAGTGAATTGACAGGGGCCGAGACCCAGTACTTC. The genes are TRBV25-1 and TRBJ2-5; TRBD1 matches 8 bases. From germline, CDR1 is MGHDK and CDR2 SYGVNS. CDR3 size: 14 residues. J lost 5 bases, V lost 1 base, and 3 bases had no gene match.

The rearrangement joins TRBV9 to TRBJ2-5; 12 bases map to TRBD2. Germline-derived CDR1 and CDR2 are SGDLS and YYNGEE. CDR3 size: 16 residues. With 6 bases clipped from V and 2 bases from J, the junction kept 8 bases outside the gene matches. Here the CDR3 reads CASTVTSGGPQETQYF. In DNA, the CDR3 is TGTGCCAGCACTGTAACTAGCGGGGGGCCTCAAGAGACCCAGTACTTC.